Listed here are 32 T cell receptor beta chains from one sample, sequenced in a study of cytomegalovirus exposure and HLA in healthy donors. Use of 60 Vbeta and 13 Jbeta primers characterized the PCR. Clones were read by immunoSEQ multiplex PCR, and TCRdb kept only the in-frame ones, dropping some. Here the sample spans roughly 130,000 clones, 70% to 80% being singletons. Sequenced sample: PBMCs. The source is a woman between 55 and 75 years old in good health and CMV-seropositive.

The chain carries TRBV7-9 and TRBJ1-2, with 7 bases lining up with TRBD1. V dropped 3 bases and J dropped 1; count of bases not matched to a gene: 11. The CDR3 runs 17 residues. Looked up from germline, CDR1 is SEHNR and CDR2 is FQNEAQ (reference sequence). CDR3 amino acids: CASSLGSTGTVNYGYTF. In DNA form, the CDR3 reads TGTGCCAGCAGCTTGGGATCGACCGGGACAGTTAACTATGGCTACACCTTC.

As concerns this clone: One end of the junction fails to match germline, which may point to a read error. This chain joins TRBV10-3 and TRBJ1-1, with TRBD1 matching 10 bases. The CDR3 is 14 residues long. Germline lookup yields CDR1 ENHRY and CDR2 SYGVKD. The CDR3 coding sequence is TGTGCCATCAGTGCCGGGACAGGGGCCTCGTATCTGATCTTT. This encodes CAISAGTGASYLIF.

CDR3 sequence reads: CASSASGSQETQYF. In DNA, the CDR3 is TGCGCCAGCAGCGCATCCGGGTCCCAAGAGACCCAGTACTTC. The rearrangement joins TRBV5-1 to TRBJ2-5; D gene ambiguous. V lost 4 bases and J lost 1, with 11 bases in between. This CDR3 is built from 14 residues. The germline gives CDR1 SGHRS, CDR2 YFSETQ.

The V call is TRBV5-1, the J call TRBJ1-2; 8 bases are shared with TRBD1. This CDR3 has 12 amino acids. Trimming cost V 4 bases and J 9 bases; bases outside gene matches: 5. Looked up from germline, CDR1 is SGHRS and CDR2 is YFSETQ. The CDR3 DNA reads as TGCGCCAGCAGCGGAGGACAGGGAAGCTACACCTTC. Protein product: CASSGGQGSYTF.

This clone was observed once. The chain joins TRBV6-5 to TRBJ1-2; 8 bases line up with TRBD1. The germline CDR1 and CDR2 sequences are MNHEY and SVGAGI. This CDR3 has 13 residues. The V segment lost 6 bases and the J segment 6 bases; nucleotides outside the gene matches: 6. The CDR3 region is CASSDRGGDGYTF. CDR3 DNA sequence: TGTGCCAGCAGCGACAGGGGAGGGGATGGCTACACCTTC.

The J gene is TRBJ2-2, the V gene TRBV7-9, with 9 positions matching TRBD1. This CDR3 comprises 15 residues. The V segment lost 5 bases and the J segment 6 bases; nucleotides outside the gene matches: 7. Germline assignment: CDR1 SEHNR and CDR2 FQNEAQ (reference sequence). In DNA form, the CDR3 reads TGTGCCAGCAGCCGACAGGGGGAGTGGGCCGGGGAGCTGTTTTTT. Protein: CASSRQGEWAGELFF. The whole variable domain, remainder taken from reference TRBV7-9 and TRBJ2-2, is DTGVSQNPRHKITKRGQNVTFRCDPISEHNRLYWYRQTLGQGPEFLTYFQNEAQLEKSRLLSDRFSAERPKGSFSTLEIQRTEQGDSAMYLCASSRQGEWAGELFFGEGSRLTVL.

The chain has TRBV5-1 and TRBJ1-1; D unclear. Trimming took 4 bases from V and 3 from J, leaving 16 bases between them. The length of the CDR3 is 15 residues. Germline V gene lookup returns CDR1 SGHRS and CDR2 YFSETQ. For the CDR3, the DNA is TGCGCCAGCAGCCCCAGGTTGACCAAGGACACTGAAGCTTTCTTT. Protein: CASSPRLTKDTEAFF. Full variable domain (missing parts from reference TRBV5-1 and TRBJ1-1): KAGVTQTPRYLIKTRGQQVTLSCSPISGHRSVSWYQQTPGQGLQFLFEYFSETQRNKGNFPGRFSGRQFSNSRSEMNVSTLELGDSALYLCASSPRLTKDTEAFFGQGTRLTVV.

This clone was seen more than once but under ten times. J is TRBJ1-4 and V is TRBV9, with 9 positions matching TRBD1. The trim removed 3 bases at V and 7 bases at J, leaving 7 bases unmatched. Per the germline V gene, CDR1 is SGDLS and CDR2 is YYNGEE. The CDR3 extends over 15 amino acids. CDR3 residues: CASSAPGTGREKLFF. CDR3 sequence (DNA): TGTGCCAGCAGCGCACCCGGGACAGGGCGTGAAAAACTGTTTTTT.

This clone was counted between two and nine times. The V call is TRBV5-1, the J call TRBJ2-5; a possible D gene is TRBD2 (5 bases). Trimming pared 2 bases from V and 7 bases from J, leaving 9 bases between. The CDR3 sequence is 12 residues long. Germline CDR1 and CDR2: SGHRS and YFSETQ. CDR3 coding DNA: TGCGCCAGCAGCTTCCCCGAGGGGACCCAGTACTTC. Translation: CASSFPEGTQYF.

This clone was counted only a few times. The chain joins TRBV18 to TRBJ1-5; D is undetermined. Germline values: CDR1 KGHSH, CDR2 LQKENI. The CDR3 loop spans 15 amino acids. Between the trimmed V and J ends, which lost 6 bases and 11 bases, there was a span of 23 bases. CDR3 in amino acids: CASSPEGRPWEAQHF. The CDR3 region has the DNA TGTGCCAGCTCCCCCGAGGGTCGCCCCTGGGAGGCCCAGCATTTT. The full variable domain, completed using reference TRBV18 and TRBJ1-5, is NAGVMQNPRHLVRRRGQEARLRCSPMKGHSHVYWYRQLPEEGLKFMVYLQKENIIDESGMPKERFSAEFPKEGPSILRIQQVVRGDSAAYFCASSPEGRPWEAQHFGDGTRLSIL.

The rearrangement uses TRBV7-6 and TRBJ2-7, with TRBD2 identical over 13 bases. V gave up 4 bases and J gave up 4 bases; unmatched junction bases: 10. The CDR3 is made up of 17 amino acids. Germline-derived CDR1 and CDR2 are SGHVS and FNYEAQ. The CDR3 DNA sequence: TGTGCCAGCAGCTCCTTGCTCGGGACTAGCGGGGCTTACGAGCAGTACTTC. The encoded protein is CASSSLLGTSGAYEQYF.

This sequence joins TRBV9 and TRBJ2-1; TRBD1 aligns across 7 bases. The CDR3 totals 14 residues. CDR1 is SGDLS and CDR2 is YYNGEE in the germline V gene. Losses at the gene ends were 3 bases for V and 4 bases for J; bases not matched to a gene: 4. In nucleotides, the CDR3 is TGTGCCAGCAGCGCCCGGACAGGATACAATGAGCAGTTCTTC. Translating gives CASSARTGYNEQFF.

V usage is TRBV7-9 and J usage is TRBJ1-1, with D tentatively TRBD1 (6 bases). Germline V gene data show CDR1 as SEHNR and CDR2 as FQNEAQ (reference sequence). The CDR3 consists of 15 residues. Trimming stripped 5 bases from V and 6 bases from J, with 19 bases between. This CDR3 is CASSPPGRGLSEAFF. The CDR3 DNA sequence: TGTGCCAGCAGCCCGCCGGGCAGGGGATTGTCTGAAGCTTTCTTT.

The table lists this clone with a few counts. CDR3 coding DNA: TGTGCCAGCAGCGCAACCCACGGGGATGGCTACACCTTC. Protein: CASSATHGDGYTF. The rearrangement joins TRBV9 to TRBJ1-2; D is ambiguous. This CDR3 contains 13 residues. Trimming pared 3 bases from V and 6 bases from J, leaving 12 bases between. Germline CDR1 reads SGDLS; CDR2 reads YYNGEE. Supplemented by reference TRBV9 and TRBJ1-2, the full variable domain reads DSGVTQTPKHLITATGQRVTLRCSPRSGDLSVYWYQQSLDQGLQFLIQYYNGEERAKGNILERFSAQQFPDLHSELNLSSLELGDSALYFCASSATHGDGYTFGSGTRLTVV.

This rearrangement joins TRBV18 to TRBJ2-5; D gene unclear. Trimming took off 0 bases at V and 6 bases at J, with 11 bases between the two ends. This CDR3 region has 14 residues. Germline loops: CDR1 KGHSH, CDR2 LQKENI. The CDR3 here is CASSPPSGRQTQYF. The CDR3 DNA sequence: TGTGCCAGCTCACCACCGTCGGGTAGACAGACCCAGTACTTC. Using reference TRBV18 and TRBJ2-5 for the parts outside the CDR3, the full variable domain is NAGVMQNPRHLVRRRGQEARLRCSPMKGHSHVYWYRQLPEEGLKFMVYLQKENIIDESGMPKERFSAEFPKEGPSILRIQQVVRGDSAAYFCASSPPSGRQTQYFGPGTRLLVL.

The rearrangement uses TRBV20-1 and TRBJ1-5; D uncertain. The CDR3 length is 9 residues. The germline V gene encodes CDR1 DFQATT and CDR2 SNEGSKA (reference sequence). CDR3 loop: CSLNQPQHF. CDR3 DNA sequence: TGCAGCCTTAATCAGCCCCAGCATTTT.

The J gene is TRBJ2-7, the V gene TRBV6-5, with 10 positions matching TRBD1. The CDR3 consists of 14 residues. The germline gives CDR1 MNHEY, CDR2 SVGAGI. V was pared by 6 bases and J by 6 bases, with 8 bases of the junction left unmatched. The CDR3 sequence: CASRRDRGIVEQYF. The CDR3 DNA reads TGTGCCAGCAGAAGGGACAGGGGCATCGTCGAGCAGTACTTC.

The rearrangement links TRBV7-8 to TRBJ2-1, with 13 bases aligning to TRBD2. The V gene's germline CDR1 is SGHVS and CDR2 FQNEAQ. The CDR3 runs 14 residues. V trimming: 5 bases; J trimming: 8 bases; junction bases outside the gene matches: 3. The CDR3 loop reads CASSGTSGVYEQFF. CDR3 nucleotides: TGTGCCAGCAGCGGGACTAGCGGGGTCTATGAGCAGTTCTTC.

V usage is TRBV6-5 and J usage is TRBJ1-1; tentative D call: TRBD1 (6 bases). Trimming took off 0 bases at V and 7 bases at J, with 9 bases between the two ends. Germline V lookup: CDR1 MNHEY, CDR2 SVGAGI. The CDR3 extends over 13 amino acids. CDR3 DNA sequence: TGTGCCAGCAGTTACTCGAAAGGGGGTGAAGCTTTCTTT. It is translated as CASSYSKGGEAFF.

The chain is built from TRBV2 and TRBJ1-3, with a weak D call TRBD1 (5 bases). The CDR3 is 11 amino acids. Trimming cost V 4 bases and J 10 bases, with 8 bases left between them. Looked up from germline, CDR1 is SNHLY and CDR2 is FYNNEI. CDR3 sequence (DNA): TGTGCCAGCAGTGGGGGCAGAACCATATATTTT. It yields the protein CASSGGRTIYF.

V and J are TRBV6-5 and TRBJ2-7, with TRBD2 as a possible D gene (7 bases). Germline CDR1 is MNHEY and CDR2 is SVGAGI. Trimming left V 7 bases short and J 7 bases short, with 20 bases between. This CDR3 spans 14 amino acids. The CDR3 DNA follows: TGTGCCAGCACCCGGGGGGACACCCAATCGGAGCAGTACTTC. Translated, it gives CASTRGDTQSEQYF.

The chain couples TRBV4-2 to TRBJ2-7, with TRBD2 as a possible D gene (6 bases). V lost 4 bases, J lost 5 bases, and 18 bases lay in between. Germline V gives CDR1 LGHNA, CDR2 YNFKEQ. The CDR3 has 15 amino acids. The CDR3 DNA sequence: TGTGCCAGCAGCCGAAGCTTAGCGGTCTTAGACGAGCAGTACTTC. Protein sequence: CASSRSLAVLDEQYF.

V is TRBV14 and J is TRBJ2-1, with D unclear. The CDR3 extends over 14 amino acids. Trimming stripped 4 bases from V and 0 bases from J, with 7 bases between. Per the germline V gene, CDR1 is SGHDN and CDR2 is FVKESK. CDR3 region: CASSPYSSYNEQFF. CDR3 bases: TGTGCCAGCAGCCCCTACAGCTCCTACAATGAGCAGTTCTTC.

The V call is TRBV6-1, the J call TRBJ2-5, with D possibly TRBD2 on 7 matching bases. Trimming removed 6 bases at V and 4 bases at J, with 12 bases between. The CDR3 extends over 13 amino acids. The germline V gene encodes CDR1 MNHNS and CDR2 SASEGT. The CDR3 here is CASRPGGLETQYF. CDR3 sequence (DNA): TGTGCCAGCAGACCCGGGGGGCTAGAGACCCAGTACTTC.

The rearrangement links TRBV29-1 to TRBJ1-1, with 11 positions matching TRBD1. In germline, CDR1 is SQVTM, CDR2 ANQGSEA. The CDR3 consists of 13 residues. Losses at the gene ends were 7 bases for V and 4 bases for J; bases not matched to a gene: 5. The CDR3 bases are TGCAGCGCCTCGGACAGGGGGCCCACTGAAGCTTTCTTT. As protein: CSASDRGPTEAFF.

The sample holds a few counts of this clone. The CDR3 DNA is TGTGCCAGCAGTTTATATCGGGGTATTCGCTCCGAGCAGTACTTC. It specifies CASSLYRGIRSEQYF. The chain recombines TRBV28 with TRBJ2-7; weak D call: TRBD2 (5 bases). Germline values: CDR1 MDHEN, CDR2 SYDVKM. This CDR3 has 15 residues. Trimming took off 1 base at V and 6 bases at J, with 16 bases between the two ends. The full variable domain, rest sourced from reference TRBV28 and TRBJ2-7, is DVKVTQSSRYLVKRTGEKVFLECVQDMDHENMFWYRQDPGLGLRLIYFSYDVKMKEKGDIPEGYSVSREKKERFSLILESASTNQTSMYLCASSLYRGIRSEQYFGPGTRLTVT.

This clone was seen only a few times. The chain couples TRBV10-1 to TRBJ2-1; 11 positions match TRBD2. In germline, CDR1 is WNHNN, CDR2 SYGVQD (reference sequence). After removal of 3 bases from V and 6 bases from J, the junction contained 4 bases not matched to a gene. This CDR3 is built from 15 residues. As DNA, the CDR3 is TGCGCCAGCAGTGACCGACTAGCGGGGTTCAATGAGCAGTTCTTC. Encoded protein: CASSDRLAGFNEQFF.

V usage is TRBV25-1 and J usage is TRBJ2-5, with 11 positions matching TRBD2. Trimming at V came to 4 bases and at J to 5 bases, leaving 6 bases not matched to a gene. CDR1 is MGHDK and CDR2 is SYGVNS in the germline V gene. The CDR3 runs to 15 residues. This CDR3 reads CASSGSGGALETQYF. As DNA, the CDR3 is TGTGCCAGCAGTGGTAGCGGGGGGGCTTTGGAGACCCAGTACTTC. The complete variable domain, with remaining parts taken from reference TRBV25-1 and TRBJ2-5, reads EADIYQTPRYLVIGTGKKITLECSQTMGHDKMYWYQQDPGMELHLIHYSYGVNSTEKGDLSSESTVSRIRTEHFPLTLESARPSHTSQYLCASSGSGGALETQYFGPGTRLLVL.

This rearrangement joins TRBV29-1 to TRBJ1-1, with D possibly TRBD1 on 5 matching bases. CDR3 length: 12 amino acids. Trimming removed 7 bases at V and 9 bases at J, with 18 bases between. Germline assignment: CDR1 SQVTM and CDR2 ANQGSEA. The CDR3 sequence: CSASGFVIQAFF. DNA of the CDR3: TGCAGCGCCTCAGGGTTCGTAATTCAAGCTTTCTTT.

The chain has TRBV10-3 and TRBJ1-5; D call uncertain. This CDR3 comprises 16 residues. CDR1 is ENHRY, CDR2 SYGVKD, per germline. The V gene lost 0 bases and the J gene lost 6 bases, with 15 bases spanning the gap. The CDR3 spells CAISESGVYGSQPQHF. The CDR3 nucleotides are TGTGCCATCAGTGAGTCCGGCGTATATGGGAGTCAGCCCCAGCATTTT.

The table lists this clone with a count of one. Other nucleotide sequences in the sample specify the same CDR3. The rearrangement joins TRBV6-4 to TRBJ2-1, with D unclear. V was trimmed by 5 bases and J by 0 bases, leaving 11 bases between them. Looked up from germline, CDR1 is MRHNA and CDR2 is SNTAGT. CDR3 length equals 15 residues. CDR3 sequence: CASSPDRGSYNEQFF. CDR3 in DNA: TGTGCCAGCAGTCCCGATAGAGGCTCCTACAATGAGCAGTTCTTC.

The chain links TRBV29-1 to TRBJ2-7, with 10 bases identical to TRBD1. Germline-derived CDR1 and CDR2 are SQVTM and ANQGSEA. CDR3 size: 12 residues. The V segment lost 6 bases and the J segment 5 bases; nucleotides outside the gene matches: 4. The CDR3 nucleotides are TGCAGCGTAAGGACAGGGGGGAACGAGCAGTACTTC. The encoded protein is CSVRTGGNEQYF.